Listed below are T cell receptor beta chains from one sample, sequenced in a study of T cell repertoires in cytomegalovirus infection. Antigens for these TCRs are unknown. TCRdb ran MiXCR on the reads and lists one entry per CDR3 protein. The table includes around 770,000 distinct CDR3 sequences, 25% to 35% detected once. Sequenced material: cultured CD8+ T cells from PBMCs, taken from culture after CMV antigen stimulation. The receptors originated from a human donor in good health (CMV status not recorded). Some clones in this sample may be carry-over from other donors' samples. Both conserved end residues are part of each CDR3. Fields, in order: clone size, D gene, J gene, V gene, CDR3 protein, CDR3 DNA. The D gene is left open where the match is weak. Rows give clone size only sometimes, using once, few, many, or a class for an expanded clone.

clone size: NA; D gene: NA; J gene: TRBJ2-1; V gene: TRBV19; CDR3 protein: CASSIDGAMGYNEQFF; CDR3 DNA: TGTGCCAGTAGTATAGATGGGGCTATGGGCTACAATGAGCAGTTCTTC
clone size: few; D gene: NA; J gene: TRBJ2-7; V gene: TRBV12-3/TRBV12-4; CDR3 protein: CASSLPSRGYEQYF; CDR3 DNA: TGTGCCAGCAGTTTACCCTCCCGTGGGTACGAGCAGTACTTC
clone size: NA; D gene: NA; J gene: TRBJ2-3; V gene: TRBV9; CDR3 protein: CASSVVGGPIFTDTQYF; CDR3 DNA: TGTGCCAGCAGCGTAGTTGGGGGGCCAATCTTCACAGATACGCAGTATTTT
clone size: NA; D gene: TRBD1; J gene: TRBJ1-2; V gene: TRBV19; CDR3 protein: CASRTTGVAYGYTF; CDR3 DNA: TGTGCCAGTAGAACGACAGGGGTTGCCTATGGCTACACCTTC
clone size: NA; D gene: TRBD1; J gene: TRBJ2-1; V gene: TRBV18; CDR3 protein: CASSPGQARDEQFF; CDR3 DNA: TGTGCCAGCTCACCCGGACAGGCAAGGGATGAGCAGTTCTTC
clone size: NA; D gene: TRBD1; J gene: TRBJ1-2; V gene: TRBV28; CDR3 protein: CASSPRQGDLVNYGYTF; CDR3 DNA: TGTGCCAGCAGTCCTAGACAGGGGGATTTGGTTAACTATGGCTACACCTTC
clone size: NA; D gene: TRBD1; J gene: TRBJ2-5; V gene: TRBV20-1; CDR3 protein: CSAWETYRDRQWETQYF; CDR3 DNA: TGCAGTGCTTGGGAAACTTATCGGGACAGGCAGTGGGAGACCCAGTACTTC
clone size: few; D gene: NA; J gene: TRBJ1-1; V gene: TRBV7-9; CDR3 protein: CASSGGQSRYTEAFF; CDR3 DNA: TGTGCCAGCAGCGGCGGACAGTCAAGGTACACTGAAGCTTTCTTT
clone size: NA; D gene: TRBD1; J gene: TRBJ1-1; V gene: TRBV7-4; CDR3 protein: CATGGSNTEAFF; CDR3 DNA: TGTGCCACAGGGGGATCAAACACTGAAGCTTTCTTT
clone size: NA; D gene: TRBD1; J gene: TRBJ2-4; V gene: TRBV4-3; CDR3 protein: CASSQGQGDGIQYF; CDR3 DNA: TGCGCCAGCAGCCAAGGACAGGGGGACGGCATTCAGTACTTC
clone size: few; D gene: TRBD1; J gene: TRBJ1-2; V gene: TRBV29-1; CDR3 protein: CSVERDRDYGYTF; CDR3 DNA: TGCAGCGTTGAAAGGGACAGGGACTATGGCTACACCTTC
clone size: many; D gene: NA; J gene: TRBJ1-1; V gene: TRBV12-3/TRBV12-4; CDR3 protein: CASSLTPGGTEAFF; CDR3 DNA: TGTGCCAGCAGTTTAACCCCCGGTGGGACTGAAGCTTTCTTT
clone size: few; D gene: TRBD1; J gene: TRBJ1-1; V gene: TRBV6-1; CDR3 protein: CASRGDRGRRWDTEAFF; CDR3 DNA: TGTGCCAGCAGGGGGGACAGGGGGCGAAGATGGGACACTGAAGCTTTCTTT
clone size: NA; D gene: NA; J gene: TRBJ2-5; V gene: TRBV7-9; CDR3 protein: CASTTKDNRETQYF; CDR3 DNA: TGTGCCAGCACTACAAAGGACAATCGGGAGACCCAGTACTTC
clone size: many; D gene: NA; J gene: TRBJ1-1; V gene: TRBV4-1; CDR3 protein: CASSLTRAGVTEAFF; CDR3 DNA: TGCGCCAGCAGCCTCACGCGGGCAGGGGTTACTGAAGCTTTCTTT
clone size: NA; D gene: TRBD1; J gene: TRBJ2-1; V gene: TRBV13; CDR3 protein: CASSMGQGRYNEQFF; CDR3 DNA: TGTGCCAGCAGCATGGGACAGGGTAGGTACAATGAGCAGTTCTTC
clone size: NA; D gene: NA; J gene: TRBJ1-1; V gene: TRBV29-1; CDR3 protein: CSVEDLGVVGTEAFF; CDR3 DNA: TGCAGCGTTGAAGATCTGGGGGTCGTAGGCACTGAAGCTTTCTTT
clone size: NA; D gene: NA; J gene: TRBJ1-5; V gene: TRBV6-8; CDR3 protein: CASSSGDNQPQHF; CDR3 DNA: TGTGCCAGCAGTTCGGGGGATAATCAGCCCCAGCATTTT
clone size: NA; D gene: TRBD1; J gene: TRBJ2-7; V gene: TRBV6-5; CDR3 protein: CASSWGQGAIYEQYF; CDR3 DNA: TGTGCCAGCAGTTGGGGACAGGGGGCGATTTACGAGCAGTACTTC
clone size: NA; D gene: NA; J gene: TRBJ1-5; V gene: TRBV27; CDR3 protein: CASSLSWGGSNQPQHF; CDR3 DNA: TGTGCCAGCAGTTTATCGTGGGGCGGAAGCAATCAGCCCCAGCATTTT
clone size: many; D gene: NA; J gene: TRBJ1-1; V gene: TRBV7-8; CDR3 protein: CASSLVAGVPNTEAFF; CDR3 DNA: TGTGCCAGCAGCTTAGTCGCAGGGGTCCCGAACACTGAAGCTTTCTTT
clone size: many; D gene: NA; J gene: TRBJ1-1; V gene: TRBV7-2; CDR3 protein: CASTFDGLEAFF; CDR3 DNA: TGTGCCAGCACCTTTGACGGGCTTGAAGCTTTCTTT
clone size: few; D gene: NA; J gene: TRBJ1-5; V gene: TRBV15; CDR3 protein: CATSRELSGINQPQHF; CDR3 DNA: TGTGCCACCAGCAGAGAATTATCGGGGATTAATCAGCCCCAGCATTTT
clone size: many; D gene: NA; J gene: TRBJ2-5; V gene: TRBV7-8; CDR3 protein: CASSLTAQYF; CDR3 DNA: TGTGCCAGCAGCTTAACGGCCCAGTACTTC
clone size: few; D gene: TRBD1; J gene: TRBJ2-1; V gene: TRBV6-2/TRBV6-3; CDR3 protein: CASSYQGQGIYNEQFF; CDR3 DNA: TGTGCCAGCAGTTATCAGGGACAGGGGATATACAATGAGCAGTTCTTC
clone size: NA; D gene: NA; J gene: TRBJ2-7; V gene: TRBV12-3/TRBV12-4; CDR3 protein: CASRLTSMSEQYF; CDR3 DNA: TGTGCCAGCAGGCTCACCTCCATGAGTGAGCAGTACTTC
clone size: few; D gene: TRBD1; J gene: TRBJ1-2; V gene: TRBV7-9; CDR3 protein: CASSSGQGSGYTF; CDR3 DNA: TGTGCCAGCAGCTCCGGACAGGGGAGCGGCTACACCTTC
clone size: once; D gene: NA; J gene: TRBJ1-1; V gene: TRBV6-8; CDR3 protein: CASSYGLVWTEAFF; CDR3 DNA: TGTGCCAGCAGTTACGGACTCGTGTGGACTGAAGCTTTCTTT
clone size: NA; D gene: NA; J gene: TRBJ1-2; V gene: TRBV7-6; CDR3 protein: CASSPRGAGNGYTF; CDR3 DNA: TGTGCCAGCAGCCCCCGTGGCGCTGGGAATGGCTACACCTTC
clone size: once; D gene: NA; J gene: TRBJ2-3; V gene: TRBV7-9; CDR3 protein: CASSRGAVADTQYF; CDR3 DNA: TGTGCCAGCAGCAGGGGGGCTGTGGCAGATACGCAGTATTTT
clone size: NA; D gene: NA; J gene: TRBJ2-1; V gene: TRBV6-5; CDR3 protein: CASSPAGDPYNEQLF; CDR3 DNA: TGTGCCAGCAGCCCAGCAGGGGATCCCTACAATGAGCAGCTCTTC
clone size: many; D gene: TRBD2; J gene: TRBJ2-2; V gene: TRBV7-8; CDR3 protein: CASSLGRGGPHGELFF; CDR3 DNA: TGTGCCAGCAGCTTGGGCCGGGGGGGCCCCCACGGGGAGCTGTTTTTT
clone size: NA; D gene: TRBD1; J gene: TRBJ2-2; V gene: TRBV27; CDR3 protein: CATGQDHRELFF; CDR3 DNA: TGTGCCACCGGACAGGACCACCGGGAGCTGTTTTTT
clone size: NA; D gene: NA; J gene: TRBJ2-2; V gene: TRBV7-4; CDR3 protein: CASSLPGVRNTGELFF; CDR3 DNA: TGTGCCAGCAGCTTACCAGGAGTAAGGAACACCGGGGAGCTGTTTTTT
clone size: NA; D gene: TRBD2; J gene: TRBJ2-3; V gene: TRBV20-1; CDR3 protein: CSAVPGRGGPRDTQYF; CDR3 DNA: TGCAGTGCAGTTCCGGGGCGGGGGGGCCCCAGGGATACGCAGTATTTT
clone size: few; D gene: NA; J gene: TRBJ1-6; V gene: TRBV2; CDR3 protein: CASRQGGSYNSPLHF; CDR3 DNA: TGTGCCAGCAGACAGGGTGGCTCTTATAATTCACCCCTCCACTTT
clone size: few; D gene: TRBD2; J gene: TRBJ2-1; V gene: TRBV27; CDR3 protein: CASSPGGGSSYNEQFF; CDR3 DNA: TGTGCCAGCAGTCCTGGCGGGGGAAGCTCCTACAATGAGCAGTTCTTC
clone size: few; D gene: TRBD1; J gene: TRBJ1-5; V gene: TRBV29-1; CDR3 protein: CSPRQGKGSNQPQHF; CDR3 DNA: TGCAGCCCCAGACAGGGGAAGGGGAGCAATCAGCCCCAGCATTTT
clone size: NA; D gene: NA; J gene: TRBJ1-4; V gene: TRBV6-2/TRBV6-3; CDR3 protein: CASSPITGEKLFF; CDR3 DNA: TGTGCCAGCAGTCCAATAACCGGGGAAAAACTGTTTTTT
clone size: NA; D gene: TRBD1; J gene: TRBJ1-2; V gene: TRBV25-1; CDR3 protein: CASGLQGARGYTF; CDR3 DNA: TGTGCCAGCGGGTTACAGGGGGCAAGAGGCTACACCTTC
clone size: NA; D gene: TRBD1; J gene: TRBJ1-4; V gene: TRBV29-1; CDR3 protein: CSVGLQGSEKLFF; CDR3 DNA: TGCAGCGTCGGGTTACAGGGGAGTGAAAAACTGTTTTTT
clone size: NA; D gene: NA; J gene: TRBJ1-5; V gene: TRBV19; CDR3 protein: CASSITGVGQPQHF; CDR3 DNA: TGTGCCAGTAGTATAACGGGGGTTGGCCAGCCCCAGCATTTT
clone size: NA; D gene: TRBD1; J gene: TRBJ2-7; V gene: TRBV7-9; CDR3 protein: CASSPRTGGLEQYF; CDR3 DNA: TGTGCCAGCAGCCCCCGGACAGGGGGTCTCGAGCAGTACTTC